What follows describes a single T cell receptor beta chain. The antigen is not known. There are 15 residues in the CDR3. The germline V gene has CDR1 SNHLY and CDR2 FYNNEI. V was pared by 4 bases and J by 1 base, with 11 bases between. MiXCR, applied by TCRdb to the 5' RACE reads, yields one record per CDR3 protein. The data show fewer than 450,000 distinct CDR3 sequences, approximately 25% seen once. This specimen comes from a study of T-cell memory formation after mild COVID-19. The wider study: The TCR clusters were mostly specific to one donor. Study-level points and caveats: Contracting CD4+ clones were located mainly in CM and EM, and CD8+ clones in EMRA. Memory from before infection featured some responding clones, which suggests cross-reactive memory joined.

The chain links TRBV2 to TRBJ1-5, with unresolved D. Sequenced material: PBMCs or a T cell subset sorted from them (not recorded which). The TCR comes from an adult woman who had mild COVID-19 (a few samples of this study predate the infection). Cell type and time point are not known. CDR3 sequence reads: CASSGAESSNQPQHF. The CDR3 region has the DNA TGTGCCAGCAGTGGGGCTGAGTCAAGCAATCAGCCCCAGCATTTT. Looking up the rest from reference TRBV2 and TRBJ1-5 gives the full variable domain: EPEVTQTPSHQVTQMGQEVILRCVPISNHLYFYWYRQILGQKVEFLVSFYNNEISEKSEIFDDQFSVERPDGSNFTLKIRSTKLEDSAMYFCASSGAESSNQPQHFGDGTRLSIL.